Listed below are T cell receptor beta chains from one sample, sequenced in a study of radiation and T cells in renal cell carcinoma. The method was immunoSEQ multiplex PCR; TCRdb's version includes in-frame clones alone and lacks a portion of them. This table has 60,000 or so clones, around three quarters appearing once. The material was blood, obtained from a patient whose treatment included radiotherapy and nephrectomy. These receptors all stem from a man aged 55 to 69 with renal cell carcinoma. Each CDR3 is given without its conserved first and last residue. D genes are given only for firm matches.

d_gene,v_gene,CDR3aa
TRBD1,TRBV2,ASSRDRARNYGYT
TRBD1,TRBV18,ASSPPQGQGNTIY
TRBD2,TRBV7-3,ASSLQREPADTQY
TRBD2,TRBV10-1,ASSESRASGVETQY
-,TRBV6-5,ASTPRGVNTEAF
-,TRBV18,ASSPDSFGSYGYT
TRBD1,TRBV12-5,ASGPGQGRSTEAF
-,TRBV28,ASSLGSQPQH
-,TRBV4-3,ASSQGMAYEQY
-,TRBV15,ATSSVTGDYYEQY
-,TRBV10-2,ASSESHTRSRGNTQY
TRBD2,TRBV2,ASNRLALQETQY